The 12 T cell receptor beta chains in this list originate from one sample, sequenced in a study of shared clonotypes between healthy human individuals. The table came from immunoSEQ multiplex PCR; TCRdb's copy has only in-frame clones and leaves some out. The sample records about 1.5 million clones, 98% being singletons. Sample: naive CD4+ T cells sorted from blood. Indicated subset: CD45RA+ positively selected. The receptors come from a man aged 25 to 40 in good health.

This clone has a handful of counts. The chain has TRBV9 and TRBJ1-1; the D is unclear. V was pared by 4 bases and J by 1 base, with 11 bases between. Germline V gives CDR1 SGDLS, CDR2 YYNGEE. The CDR3 length is 14 residues. The CDR3 bases are TGTGCCAGCAGCCTTCGGGCTCAGAACACTGAAGCTTTCTTT. It codes for CASSLRAQNTEAFF.

The V gene is TRBV10-3, the J gene TRBJ2-2, with a possible D match to TRBD1 (6 bases). Germline V gene data show CDR1 as ENHRY and CDR2 as SYGVKD. CDR3 length: 13 amino acids. The V and J ends lost 6 bases and 4 bases respectively, with 9 bases between them. In DNA, the CDR3 is TGTGCCATCAGACAGGGATCCACCGGGGAGCTGTTTTTT. This translates into CAIRQGSTGELFF.

This rearrangement joins TRBV5-1 to TRBJ1-1; possible D gene TRBD1, 6 bases. CDR3 length: 15 residues. Germline CDR1 reads SGHRS; CDR2 reads YFSETQ. V lost 4 bases, J lost 4 bases, and 17 bases lay in between. CDR3 coding DNA: TGCGCCAGCAGCGGGAACAGGGAATCCAGCACTGAAGCTTTCTTT. This codes for CASSGNRESSTEAFF.

CDR3 protein: CASSQGVEDTIYF. The CDR3 DNA sequence: TGCGCCAGCAGCCAAGGGGTCGAAGACACCATATATTTT. The genes are TRBV4-3 and TRBJ1-3, with unresolved D. V dropped 1 base and J dropped 8 bases, with 9 bases sitting between them. Germline loops: CDR1 LGHNA, CDR2 YSLEER. The CDR3 contains 13 residues.

The rearrangement uses TRBV25-1 and TRBJ2-1; either TRBD1 or TRBD2 may fit D (5 bases each). The V and J ends lost 2 bases and 3 bases respectively, with 14 bases between them. The CDR3 has 16 amino acids. CDR1 is MGHDK and CDR2 is SYGVNS in the germline V gene. The CDR3 coding sequence is TGTGCCAGCAGTGAAGGTTCACGGGGCTTCTACAATGAGCAGTTCTTC. Translation gives CASSEGSRGFYNEQFF.

The CDR3 DNA follows: TGTGCCACCAGCAGCCAGGGAGTCACTTATGGCTACACCTTC. The encoded protein is CATSSQGVTYGYTF. V is TRBV15 and J is TRBJ1-2, with a tentative D call TRBD1 (5 bases). V was cut by 3 bases and J by 5 bases, with 13 bases left in between. Per germline, CDR1 LNHNV and CDR2 YYDKDF (reference sequence). CDR3 length equals 14 residues.

The chain has TRBV5-8 and TRBJ2-3; weak D call: TRBD1 (6 bases). CDR1 and CDR2 from the germline V gene are SGHTS and YDEGEE. This CDR3 is built from 16 residues. Trimming cost V 0 bases and J 6 bases, with 17 bases left between them. DNA of the CDR3: TGTGCCAGCAGCTTGGGTACAGGGCATGGATCCGATACGCAGTATTTT. This sequence encodes CASSLGTGHGSDTQYF.

The chain recombines TRBV29-1 with TRBJ2-1, with TRBD2 matching 7 bases. This CDR3 has 15 residues. With V trimmed by 1 base and J by 3 bases, 6 bases remained unmatched. Looked up from germline, CDR1 is SQVTM and CDR2 is ANQGSEA. CDR3 amino acids: CSVEVVGGLYNEQFF. The CDR3 coding sequence is TGCAGCGTTGAAGTAGTGGGAGGGCTCTACAATGAGCAGTTCTTC.

The rearrangement joins TRBV9 to TRBJ2-1, with D tentatively TRBD1 (6 bases). V lost 7 bases to trimming and J lost 4 bases, with 9 bases between them. The CDR3 runs 12 residues. Germline V gene sequence: CDR1 SGDLS, CDR2 YYNGEE. This CDR3 reads CASGTTYNEQFF. As DNA, the CDR3 is TGTGCCAGCGGGACAACGTACAATGAGCAGTTCTTC.

This chain connects TRBV9 to TRBJ2-2, with D unclear. There are 13 residues in the CDR3. The germline gives CDR1 SGDLS, CDR2 YYNGEE. Trimming took off 0 bases at V and 6 bases at J, with 6 bases between the two ends. Here the CDR3 reads CASSVGGPGELFF. Here the CDR3 DNA reads TGTGCCAGCAGCGTAGGAGGTCCCGGGGAGCTGTTTTTT.

This chain joins TRBV14 and TRBJ2-5, with 7 bases matching TRBD2. CDR1 SGHDN and CDR2 FVKESK come from the germline V gene. J lost 2 bases, V lost 4 bases, and 10 bases had no gene match. The CDR3 is 16 amino acids. As DNA, the CDR3 is TGTGCCAGCAGCCCTGGGGGGAGGGGACGGCAAGAGACCCAGTACTTC. Amino acids: CASSPGGRGRQETQYF.

The chain couples TRBV11-2 to TRBJ2-7, with TRBD2 matching 15 bases. Per germline, CDR1 SGHAT and CDR2 FQNNGV. The CDR3 is 18 amino acids. J was trimmed by 4 bases and V by 5 bases; bases with no gene match: 12. The CDR3 nucleotides read TGTGCCAGCAGCCTAACAGAGCAAGGACTAGCGGGAGGGTACGAGCAGTACTTC. It encodes CASSLTEQGLAGGYEQYF.